This paragraph reports one TCR beta chain. As yet, its antigen is unknown. Trimming left V 2 bases short and J 6 bases short, with 9 bases between. Germline V lookup: CDR1 MNHEY, CDR2 SVGAGI. This CDR3 spans 13 amino acids. These data originate in a study of cytomegalovirus exposure and HLA in healthy donors. Study-wide background: Out of 150 million to 200 million T cells, an earlier analysis found about 100 million unique TCR beta sequences in total.

The PCR used 60 Vbeta and 13 Jbeta primers. Produced via immunoSEQ multiplex PCR; TCRdb's table is partial and in-frame only. The top ten clones hold roughly 1.4% of a sample with about 180,000 clones, roughly 82% of them seen once. General study results and limits: In a later analysis, specific HLA alleles were associated with approximately 17,000 TCR beta sequences at a 0.05 false discovery rate.

The sequence came from a middle-aged man in good health and CMV-seronegative. What was sequenced was PBMCs. The V gene is TRBV6-5, the J gene TRBJ2-3; D call uncertain. CDR3 region: CASSYVGRDTQYF. CDR3 nucleotides: TGTGCCAGCAGTTACGTCGGCAGGGATACGCAGTATTTT.